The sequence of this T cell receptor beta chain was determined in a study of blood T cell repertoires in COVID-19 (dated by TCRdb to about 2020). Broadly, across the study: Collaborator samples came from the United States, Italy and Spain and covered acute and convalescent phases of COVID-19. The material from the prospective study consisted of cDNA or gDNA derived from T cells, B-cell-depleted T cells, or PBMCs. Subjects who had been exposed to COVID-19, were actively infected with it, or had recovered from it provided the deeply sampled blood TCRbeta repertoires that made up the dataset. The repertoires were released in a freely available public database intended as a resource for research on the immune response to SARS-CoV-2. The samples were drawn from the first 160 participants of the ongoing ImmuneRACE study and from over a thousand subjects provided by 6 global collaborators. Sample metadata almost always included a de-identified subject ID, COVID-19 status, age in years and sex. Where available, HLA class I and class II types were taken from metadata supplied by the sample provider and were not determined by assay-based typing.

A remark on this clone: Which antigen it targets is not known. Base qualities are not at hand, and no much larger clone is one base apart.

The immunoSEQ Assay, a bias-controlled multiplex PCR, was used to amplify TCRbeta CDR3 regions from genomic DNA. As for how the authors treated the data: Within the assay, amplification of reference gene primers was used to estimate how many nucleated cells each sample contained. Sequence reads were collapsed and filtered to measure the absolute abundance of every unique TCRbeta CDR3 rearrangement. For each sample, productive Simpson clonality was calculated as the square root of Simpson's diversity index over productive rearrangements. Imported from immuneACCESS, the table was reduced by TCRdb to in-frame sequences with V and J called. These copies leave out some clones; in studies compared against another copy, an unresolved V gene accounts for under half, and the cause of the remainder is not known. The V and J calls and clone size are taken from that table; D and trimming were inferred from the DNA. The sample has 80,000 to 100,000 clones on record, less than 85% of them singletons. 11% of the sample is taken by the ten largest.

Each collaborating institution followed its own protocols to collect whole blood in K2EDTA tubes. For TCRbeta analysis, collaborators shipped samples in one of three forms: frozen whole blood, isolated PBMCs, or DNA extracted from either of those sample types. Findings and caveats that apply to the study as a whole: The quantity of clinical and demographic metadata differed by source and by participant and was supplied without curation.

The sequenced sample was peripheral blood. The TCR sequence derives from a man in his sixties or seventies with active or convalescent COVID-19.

The nucleotide sequence reads as follows: TGTGCCAGCAGAAGGACTAGCCAGCTCGCCCAGTACTTC. The translation is CASRRTSQLAQYF. Here the chain combines TRBV2 and TRBJ2-5; 8 bases in between match TRBD2. For CDR1 and CDR2, the germline V gene lists SNHLY and FYNNEI. V ends up 6 bases short and J 9 bases short, with an unmatched junction base count of 9. Reading from cysteine to phenylalanine, the CDR3 counts 13 amino acids. The sequence is cut down to CDR3 DNA, 39 bases in frame from base 1.